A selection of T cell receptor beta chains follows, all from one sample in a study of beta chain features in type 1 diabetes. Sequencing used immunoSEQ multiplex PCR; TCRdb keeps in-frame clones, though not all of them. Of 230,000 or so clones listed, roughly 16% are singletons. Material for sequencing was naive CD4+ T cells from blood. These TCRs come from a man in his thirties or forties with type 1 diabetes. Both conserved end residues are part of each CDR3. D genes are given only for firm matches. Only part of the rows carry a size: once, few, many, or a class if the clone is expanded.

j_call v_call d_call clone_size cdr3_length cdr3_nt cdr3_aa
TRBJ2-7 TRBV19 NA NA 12 TGTGCCAGTAGTAGTGGCTCCTACGAGCAGTACTTC CASSSGSYEQYF
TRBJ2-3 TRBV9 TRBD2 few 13 TGTGCCAGCAGTAAGAGGGAGGGTGATACGCAGTATTTT CASSKREGDTQYF
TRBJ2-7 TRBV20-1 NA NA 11 TGCAGTGCAGATTTCTATAACAACCAGTACTTC CSADFYNNQYF
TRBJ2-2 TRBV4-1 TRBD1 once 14 TGCGCCAGCAGCCAAGGAGACAGGGCCGGGGAGCTGTTTTTT CASSQGDRAGELFF
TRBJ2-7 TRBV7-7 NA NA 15 TGTGCCAGCAGCTTAACATTAGGGGCCCGCTACGAGCAGTACTTC CASSLTLGARYEQYF
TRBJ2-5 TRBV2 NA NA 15 TGTGCCAGCAGTGAAGTCGAGGGGCGAGGCGAGACCCAGTACTTC CASSEVEGRGETQYF
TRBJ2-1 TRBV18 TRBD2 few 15 TGTGCCAGCTCACCAATAGCGGGAGGTCTCAATGAGCAGTTCTTC CASSPIAGGLNEQFF
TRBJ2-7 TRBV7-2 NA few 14 TGTGCCAGCAGCTTAGAGTGGGCCCGGGGCGAGCAGTACTTC CASSLEWARGEQYF
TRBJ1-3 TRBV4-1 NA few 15 TGCGCCAGCAGCCAAGGGGGTACGGCTGGAAACACCATATATTTT CASSQGGTAGNTIYF
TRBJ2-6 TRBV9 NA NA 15 TGTGCCAGCACCTCCGGGGGCTCTGGGGCCAACGTCCTGACTTTC CASTSGGSGANVLTF
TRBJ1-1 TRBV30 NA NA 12 TGTGCCTGGAGTGTAAGTCAGGGTGAAGCTTTCTTT CAWSVSQGEAFF
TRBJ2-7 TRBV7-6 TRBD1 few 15 TGTGCCAGCAGCGGGGGACAGGTTGCGAGGTACGAGCAGTACTTC CASSGGQVARYEQYF
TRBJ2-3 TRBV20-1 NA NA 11 TGCAGTGCCGCCACACTGGATACGCAGTATTTT CSAATLDTQYF
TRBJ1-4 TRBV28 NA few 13 TGTGCCAGCATGGGCACAACTAATGAAAAACTGTTTTTT CASMGTTNEKLFF
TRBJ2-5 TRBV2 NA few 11 TGTGCCAGCAGTGAGGAAGAGACCCAGTACTTC CASSEEETQYF
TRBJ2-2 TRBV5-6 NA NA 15 TGTGCCAGCAGCTTGGTGGACACAAGTAGCGGGGAGCTGTTTTTT CASSLVDTSSGELFF
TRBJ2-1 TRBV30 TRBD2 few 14 TGTGCCTATACGGGACTAGCGGAGTACAATGAGCAGTTCTTC CAYTGLAEYNEQFF
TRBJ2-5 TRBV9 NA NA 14 TGTGCCAGCAGCGTAGCTGATCTGGGGGAGACCCAGTACTTC CASSVADLGETQYF
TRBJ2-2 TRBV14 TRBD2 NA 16 TGTGCCAGCAGCCTACTAGCGGGAGTGAACACCGGGGAGCTGTTTTTT CASSLLAGVNTGELFF
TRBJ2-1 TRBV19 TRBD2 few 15 TGTGCCAGTAGCGGACTAGCGGGATCCTACAATGAGCAGTTCTTC CASSGLAGSYNEQFF
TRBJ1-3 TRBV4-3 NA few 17 TGCGCCAGCAGCCAAGATTTAGGACGCAGCTCTGGAAACACCATATATTTT CASSQDLGRSSGNTIYF
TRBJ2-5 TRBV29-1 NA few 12 TGCAGCGTCTCTGGCCCCCCCGAGACCCAGTACTTC CSVSGPPETQYF
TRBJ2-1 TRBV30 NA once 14 TGTGCCTGGATGGGGGACCTCTCCTACAATGAGCAGTTCTTC CAWMGDLSYNEQFF
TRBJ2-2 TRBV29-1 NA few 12 TGCAGCCCTTGGGGAGACACCGGGGAGCTGTTTTTT CSPWGDTGELFF
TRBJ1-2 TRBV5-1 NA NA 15 TGCGCCAGCAGCTTGGGAGGGTCCGGTGACTATGGCTACACCTTC CASSLGGSGDYGYTF